This T cell receptor (beta chain) was retrieved from a study of T cells after yellow fever vaccination. Whole-study context: The authors prepared low-cell-number fractions using SMART-Seq v4 Ultra Low Input. Study-level points and caveats: Most primary-vaccination clones recurred post-booster (under 98% CD4, over 70% CD8).

Each CDR3 protein is one row after TCRdb ran MiXCR on the 5' RACE reads. The sample consists of 300,000 or so distinct CDR3 sequences, around 6.8% of them appearing once. CDR1 and CDR2 from the germline V gene are MNHEY and SVGAGI. The CDR3 has 15 amino acids. V lost 0 bases, J lost 1 base, and 8 bases lay in between. This clonotype was seen at least ten times. The antigen remains undetermined. Sequenced here: PBMCs, sampled around 45 days after the first yellow fever vaccination. V usage is TRBV6-5 and J usage is TRBJ2-3; D perhaps matches TRBD1 (6 bases). The TCR sequence derives from a man aged 18 to 29 who received the YFV17D yellow fever vaccine. The CDR3 DNA follows: TGTGCCAGCAGTTACTCGCCAGGGGGCACAGATACGCAGTATTTT. Translating it yields CASSYSPGGTDTQYF.